This T cell receptor (beta chain) was sequenced in a study of shared clonotypes between healthy human individuals. The study's findings and limits: Among donors, clonotype sharing was expected to be affected by sequencing depth.

On this clone itself: Antigen specificity is unknown.

It was across several immunoSEQ plates that each subset's genomic DNA was evenly split. Scientists sequenced DNA from unsorted PBMC on ten immunoSEQ deep assay plates. The assay was immunoSEQ multiplex PCR, and TCRdb's table has in-frame clones only and misses some. This table holds about 480,000 clones, about four fifths found once. Germline V lookup: CDR1 SNHLY, CDR2 FYNNEI. The CDR3 is 17 residues long. V dropped 0 bases and J dropped 5 bases, with 19 bases sitting between them. Within Nashville, Tennessee resided all donors, each a Caucasian adult. The sequenced material came from PBMCs. This TCR derives from a woman between 40 and 50 years old in good health. Some clones in this sample may be carry-over from other donors' samples. This chain connects TRBV2 to TRBJ2-5, with unresolved D. The CDR3 nucleotides are TGTGCCAGCAGTGAAGCGCTTCGGAGCGACGGGCGGGAGACCCAGTACTTC. It specifies CASSEALRSDGRETQYF.